A selection of T cell receptor beta chains follows, all from one sample in a study of T cell responses to AZD1222 COVID-19 vaccine. Libraries were prepared by immunoSEQ multiplex PCR; TCRdb keeps only in-frame clonotypes and omits some of them. The sample carries approximately 88,000 clones, 85% to 90% recorded once. This sample comprised peripheral blood, obtained 28 days after the second AZD1222 dose. Receptor source: an adult who received the AZD1222 COVID-19 vaccine. CDR3s include the opening cysteine and the closing phenylalanine or tryptophan. A D gene is named only where the DNA matches it firmly. Where a row states a size, it is once, few, many or the class of an expanded clone; other rows omit it.

CASSPGRTEAFF	TGTGCCAGCAGCCCGGGGAGAACTGAAGCTTTCTTT	TRBJ1-1	.	TRBV7-8	.
CASSLEGQGSGANVLTF	TGCGCCAGCAGCTTGGAGGGACAGGGCTCTGGGGCCAACGTCCTGACTTTC	TRBJ2-6	TRBD1	TRBV5-1	.
CASSEEDRVAEQFF	TGTGCCAGCAGCGAGGAGGACAGGGTGGCTGAGCAGTTCTTC	TRBJ2-1	TRBD1	TRBV9	.
CASSYSSVGLWEQFF	TGTGCCAGCAGTTACTCTAGCGTTGGTCTTTGGGAGCAGTTCTTC	TRBJ2-1	.	TRBV6-2/TRBV6-3	once
CASSPEFNSPLHF	TGTGCCAGCAGTCCGGAGTTCAATTCACCCCTCCACTTT	TRBJ1-6	.	TRBV12-3/TRBV12-4	.
CASSPGLAVQETQYF	TGCGCCAGCAGCCCGGGACTAGCGGTACAAGAGACCCAGTACTTC	TRBJ2-5	TRBD2	TRBV5-1	.
CASSQGYRVGYGYTF	TGTGCCAGCAGCCAAGGGTACAGGGTGGGCTATGGCTACACCTTC	TRBJ1-2	.	TRBV3-1/TRBV3-2	.
CASSTYEQYF	TGCGCCAGCAGCACCTACGAGCAGTACTTC	TRBJ2-7	.	TRBV5-1	.
CASSPLSRTNTGELFF	TGTGCCAGCAGCCCACTTTCTAGGACCAACACCGGGGAGCTGTTTTTT	TRBJ2-2	.	TRBV7-2	.
CASSDLQGPAFF	TGTGCCAGCAGCGATCTCCAGGGACCCGCTTTCTTT	TRBJ1-1	.	TRBV3-1/TRBV3-2	.
CASSLKEYQPQHF	TGTGCCAGCAGTTTAAAGGAATATCAGCCCCAGCATTTT	TRBJ1-5	.	TRBV27	.
CASSLGTISDTQYF	TGCGCCAGCAGCTTGGGGACAATTTCAGATACGCAGTATTTT	TRBJ2-3	.	TRBV5-1	.
CASASGRGENIQYF	TGTGCCAGCGCCTCAGGCAGGGGGGAGAACATTCAGTACTTC	TRBJ2-4	.	TRBV11-2	.
CASSQGTDQETQYF	TGTGCCAGCAGCCAAGGGACGGACCAAGAGACCCAGTACTTC	TRBJ2-5	.	TRBV3-1/TRBV3-2	.
CASSRDTVTYEQYF	TGTGCCAGCAGCAGGGACACGGTTACCTACGAGCAGTACTTC	TRBJ2-7	.	TRBV25-1	.
CASSLTFPDQPQHF	TGTGCCAGTAGTCTGACATTTCCAGATCAGCCCCAGCATTTT	TRBJ1-5	.	TRBV19	.
CASSFGGAHPVSPYEQYF	TGTGCCAGCAGCTTTGGGGGGGCCCACCCTGTATCACCCTACGAGCAGTACTTC	TRBJ2-7	.	TRBV7-9	.
CASSSGDRDPEAFF	TGTGCCAGTAGTAGCGGGGACAGGGACCCTGAAGCTTTCTTT	TRBJ1-1	TRBD1	TRBV19	.